This is a list of T cell receptor beta chains from one sample in a study of T cells in Graves' hyperthyroidism and ophthalmopathy. TCRdb redid the calling of the multiplex PCR reads with MiXCR, one entry per CDR3 protein. The sample shows a few hundred thousand distinct CDR3 sequences, 13% to 15% of them seen only once. Sequenced input: blood. All receptors come from a woman in her thirties or forties with Graves' hyperthyroidism that later progressed to Graves' ophthalmopathy. Each CDR3 is given with its conserved first and last residue. D genes are given only for firm matches. A clone size is listed for some rows: how often the clone was seen (once, few, many), or a class if it is expanded.

J gene | D gene | V gene | clone size | CDR3 protein | CDR3 DNA
TRBJ1-1 | TRBD1 | TRBV5-1 | . | CASSPFAGGTEAFF | TGCGCCAGCAGCCCTTTCGCAGGGGGCACTGAAGCTTTCTTT
TRBJ2-7 | . | TRBV29-1 | many | CSVGGDYEQYF | TGCAGCGTTGGGGGAGACTACGAGCAGTACTTC
TRBJ2-3 | . | TRBV15 | . | CGTSDGVEGAGDTQYF | TGTGGCACCAGCGACGGAGTGGAGGGAGCAGGAGATACGCAGTATTTT
TRBJ2-5 | TRBD2 | TRBV20-1 | many | CSAGLAGLETQYF | TGCAGTGCCGGACTAGCGGGGTTGGAGACCCAGTACTTC
TRBJ1-5 | TRBD1 | TRBV20-1 | . | CSASHTGGINSNQPQHF | TGCAGTGCTAGCCATACAGGGGGTATCAATAGCAATCAGCCCCAGCATTTT
TRBJ2-3 | TRBD2 | TRBV3-1 | many | CASSSPSGRATDTQYF | TGTGCCAGCAGCTCCCCTAGCGGGAGGGCCACAGATACGCAGTATTTT
TRBJ2-7 | . | TRBV19 | . | CASSIGGTCEQYF | TGTGCCAGTAGTATCGGCGGCACCTGCGAGCAGTACTTC
TRBJ2-2 | . | TRBV7-8 | . | CASSTNPLSGELFF | TGTGCCAGCAGCACCAACCCGCTGAGCGGGGAGCTGTTTTTT
TRBJ2-2 | TRBD2 | TRBV28 | many | CASSPGLAGGLNTGELFF | TGTGCCAGCAGCCCTGGACTAGCGGGAGGGCTAAACACCGGGGAGCTGTTTTTT
TRBJ2-2 | TRBD2 | TRBV11-2 | many | CASSLLAGVDTGELFF | TGTGCCAGCAGCCTGCTAGCGGGAGTTGACACCGGGGAGCTGTTTTTT
TRBJ2-1 | TRBD2 | TRBV10-2 | . | CASSELSGRVPNEQFF | TGCGCCAGCAGTGAGCTTAGCGGGAGGGTCCCAAATGAGCAGTTCTTC